One and the same sample provided the 2 T cell receptor beta chains below, sequenced in a study of metastatic and nonmetastatic thyroid tumors. MiXCR was used by TCRdb to re-call the PCR reads. The repertoire has around 89,000 clones, 14% to 15% of them found once; the top ten carry 3.6%. All patients were treatment-naive before thyroid surgery. The sequenced material came from blood. Source of these receptors: a female donor with papillary thyroid cancer or a benign thyroid nodule (not recorded which). Some clones in this sample may be carry-over from other donors' samples.

This clone was counted at least ten times. The gene calls are TRBV18 and TRBJ1-1, with D possibly being TRBD1 (5 bases). V shed 2 bases and J shed 0 bases, with 10 bases lying between them. CDR3 length: 15 residues. Germline V gene lookup returns CDR1 KGHSH and CDR2 LQKENI. CDR3 sequence: CASSPRPGLNTEAFF. DNA of the CDR3: TGTGCCAGCTCACCAAGGCCAGGGCTGAACACTGAAGCTTTCTTT.

This clone was counted many times. This rearrangement joins TRBV6-1 to TRBJ1-1, with no clear D. CDR1 is MNHNS and CDR2 is SASEGT in the germline V gene. Trimming removed 6 bases at V and 0 bases at J, with 11 bases between. This CDR3 region has 14 residues. CDR3 amino acids: CASSADYMNTEAFF. The CDR3 bases are TGTGCCAGCAGCGCAGATTATATGAACACTGAAGCTTTCTTT.